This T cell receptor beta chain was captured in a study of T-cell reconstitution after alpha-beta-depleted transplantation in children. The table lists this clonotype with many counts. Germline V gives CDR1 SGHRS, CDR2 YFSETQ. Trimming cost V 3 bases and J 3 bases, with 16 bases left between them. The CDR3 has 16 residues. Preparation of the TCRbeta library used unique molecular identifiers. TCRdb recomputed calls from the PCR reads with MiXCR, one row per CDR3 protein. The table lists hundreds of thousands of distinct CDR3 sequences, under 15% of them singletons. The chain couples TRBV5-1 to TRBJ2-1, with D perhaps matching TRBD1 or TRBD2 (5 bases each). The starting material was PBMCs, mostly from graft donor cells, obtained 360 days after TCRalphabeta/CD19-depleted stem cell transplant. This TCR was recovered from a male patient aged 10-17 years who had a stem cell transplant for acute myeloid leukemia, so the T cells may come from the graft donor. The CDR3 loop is CASSSRDREYYNEQFF. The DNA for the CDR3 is TGCGCCAGCAGCTCCCGGGACCGCGAATACTACAATGAGCAGTTCTTC.